Each of the 17 T cell receptor beta chains below was sequenced from the same sample in a study of T cells in Graves' hyperthyroidism and ophthalmopathy. Amplified TCR beta CDR3 regions came from RNA transcripts. First-round RT-PCR with HTBI primers amplified the TCR CDR3 region. TCRdb independently ran MiXCR on the multiplex PCR reads; one entry per CDR3 protein. Counted here are fewer than 550,000 distinct CDR3 sequences, about a sixth occurring once; the ten biggest clones make up roughly 7.7%. Sequenced material: blood. Receptors originate from a woman between 18 and 29 years old with Graves' hyperthyroidism.

V is TRBV29-1 and J is TRBJ2-7, with D possibly TRBD1 on 6 matching bases. V lost 3 bases to trimming and J lost 5 bases, with 8 bases between them. Germline loops: CDR1 SQVTM, CDR2 ANQGSEA. CDR3 length: 11 residues. The CDR3 region has the DNA TGCAGCGTTGAGGGGGCACACGAGCAGTACTTC. Translated, it gives CSVEGAHEQYF.

This clonotype was found a few times. The rearrangement joins TRBV7-2 to TRBJ2-3, with unresolved D. From germline, CDR1 is SGHTA and CDR2 FQGNSA. The V end lost 1 base, the J end lost 2 bases, and 10 bases lay between the germline ends. This CDR3 has 15 residues. For the CDR3, the DNA is TGTGCCAGCAGCTTAGATACCCTCCACACAGATACGCAGTATTTT. Translating it yields CASSLDTLHTDTQYF. Combining the CDR3 with reference TRBV7-2 and TRBJ2-3 gives the whole variable domain GAGVSQSPSNKVTEKGKDVELRCDPISGHTALYWYRQSLGQGLEFLIYFQGNSAPDKSGLPSDRFSAERTGGSVSTLTIQRTQQEDSAVYLCASSLDTLHTDTQYFGPGTRLTVL.

The chain combines TRBV20-1 with TRBJ2-3; TRBD2 aligns across 11 bases. CDR1 is DFQATT, CDR2 SNEGSKA, per germline (reference sequence). The ends lost 2 bases at V and 0 bases at J; junction bases unmatched: 7. This CDR3 comprises 17 residues. The CDR3: CSARLAGGTLSTDTQYF. In DNA form, the CDR3 reads TGCAGTGCTAGATTAGCGGGGGGGACCCTCAGCACAGATACGCAGTATTTT.

In its sample, this clonotype was seen many times. The CDR3: CASSPGRTRETQYF. CDR3 in DNA: TGTGCCAGCAGCCCGGGACGAACGAGGGAGACCCAGTACTTC. The chain recombines TRBV11-3 with TRBJ2-5; tentatively, D is TRBD1 or TRBD2 (5 bases each). Germline V lookup: CDR1 SGHNT, CDR2 YENEEA. The length of the CDR3 is 14 residues. V gave up 5 bases and J gave up 5 bases, with 15 bases separating them.

V is TRBV7-3 and J is TRBJ2-3; 9 bases agree with TRBD1. The J segment lost 4 bases and the V segment lost 5 bases, leaving 7 bases of the junction unmatched. The V gene's germline CDR1 is SGHTA and CDR2 FQGTGA. There are 15 residues in the CDR3. The CDR3 reads CASSPRTGEADTQYF. The CDR3 bases are TGTGCCAGCAGCCCCCGGACAGGGGAGGCAGATACGCAGTATTTT.

This clonotype was seen at least ten times. The chain has TRBV20-1 and TRBJ1-3; D is unresolved. The CDR3 has 14 amino acids. Looked up from germline, CDR1 is DFQATT and CDR2 is SNEGSKA (reference sequence). Trimming removed 6 bases at V and 2 bases at J, with 14 bases between. CDR3 amino acids: CSALSGFAGNTIYF. CDR3 DNA: TGCAGTGCCCTATCGGGGTTTGCTGGAAACACCATATATTTT.

This clonotype was seen ten or more times. The chain has TRBV10-3 and TRBJ2-3; 9 bases are a match to TRBD2. Trimming took 2 bases from V and 5 from J; bases not matched to a gene: 11. Germline values: CDR1 ENHRY, CDR2 SYGVKD. This CDR3 contains 17 residues. CDR3 DNA sequence: TGTGCCATCAGTGAGGTGGAAGCGGGGGGCGGGAAAGATACGCAGTATTTT. Protein product: CAISEVEAGGGKDTQYF.

This clonotype appeared a few times. The chain uses TRBV7-6 and TRBJ2-1, with 9 bases aligning to TRBD2. The ends lost 3 bases at V and 10 bases at J; junction bases unmatched: 10. This CDR3 spans 15 amino acids. Germline CDR1 SGHVS, CDR2 FNYEAQ. This CDR3 is CASSLRGGGEGEQFF. The CDR3 DNA reads as TGTGCCAGCAGCTTGCGGGGGGGCGGAGAGGGGGAGCAGTTCTTC.

This clonotype was counted many times. J is TRBJ2-7 and V is TRBV10-1, with a weak D call TRBD1 (6 bases). Germline CDR1 and CDR2: WNHNN and SYGVQD (reference sequence). The V gene lost 2 bases and the J gene lost 2 bases, with 10 bases spanning the gap. This CDR3 comprises 14 residues. The CDR3 loop reads CASSEIRGAYEQYF. The CDR3 DNA sequence: TGCGCCAGCAGTGAGATCAGGGGTGCCTACGAGCAGTACTTC.

This clonotype was detected many times. V gene TRBV3-1 combines with J gene TRBJ2-5, with no clear D. The CDR3 runs to 12 residues. V gave up 0 bases and J gave up 5 bases, with 4 bases separating them. In germline, CDR1 is LGHDT, CDR2 YNNKEL (reference sequence). The CDR3 is CASSQEVETQYF. The CDR3 DNA follows: TGTGCCAGCAGCCAAGAAGTGGAGACCCAGTACTTC.

Concerning this clonotype itself: A much larger clone differs by one base, so this may be a read error. The chain combines TRBV7-7 with TRBJ2-1; 9 bases align to TRBD1. Looked up from germline, CDR1 is SSHAT and CDR2 is FNYEAQ (reference sequence). This CDR3 has 15 amino acids. This chain's CDR3 is CASSFGTGPYNEQFF. The CDR3 coding sequence is TGTGCTAGCAGCTTCGGGACAGGGCCCTACAATGAGCAGTTCTTC.

This clonotype has ten or more counts. The chain uses TRBV5-1 and TRBJ1-2; TRBD1 aligns across 12 bases. Germline CDR1 and CDR2: SGHRS and YFSETQ. V gave up 2 bases and J gave up 3 bases; unmatched junction bases: 11. The CDR3 spans 18 residues. The CDR3 DNA reads as TGCGCCAGCAGCTTTGTTGGTTCCGGGACAGGGGGCGACTATGGCTACACCTTC. This sequence encodes CASSFVGSGTGGDYGYTF.

This clonotype showed up many times. V usage is TRBV6-1 and J usage is TRBJ2-6; D is uncertain. V was cut by 4 bases and J by 6 bases, with 10 bases left in between. The CDR3 runs 14 residues. Germline CDR1 reads MNHNS; CDR2 reads SASEGT. CDR3 coding DNA: TGTGCCAGCAGTGGGGTGGTAGCGGCCAACGTCCTGACTTTC. Its translation is CASSGVVAANVLTF.

This clonotype was recorded at least ten times. This chain uses TRBV7-3 with TRBJ2-5, with D possibly TRBD2 on 7 matching bases. Germline V gives CDR1 SGHTA, CDR2 FQGTGA. V was clipped by 5 bases and J by 3 bases, with 13 bases between them. The CDR3 consists of 14 residues. Here the CDR3 reads CASSPGGGEETQYF. DNA of the CDR3: TGTGCCAGCAGCCCTGGGGGGGGCGAAGAGACCCAGTACTTC.

This clonotype appeared many times. This chain uses TRBV3-1 with TRBJ1-4; D unclear. CDR1 is LGHDT and CDR2 is YNNKEL in the germline V gene (reference sequence). The V and J ends lost 3 bases and 7 bases respectively, with 9 bases between them. This CDR3 comprises 13 residues. The CDR3 reads CASSQGLVEKLFF. DNA for the CDR3: TGTGCCAGCAGCCAGGGTTTAGTTGAAAAACTGTTTTTT.

With regard to this clonotype: A much larger clone is a single base away; this may be a read error. The chain uses TRBV20-1 and TRBJ2-5; D is ambiguous. The CDR3 has 14 residues. Germline V lookup: CDR1 DFQATT, CDR2 SNEGSKA (reference sequence). The ends were cut back, 1 base at V and 4 bases at J, with 13 bases in the middle. CDR3 sequence (DNA): TGCAGTGCTAGAGGTCCTACCCAAGGAGAGACCCAGTACTTC. It encodes CSARGPTQGETQYF.

This clonotype was observed at least ten times. This chain connects TRBV11-3 to TRBJ2-7, with 9 nucleotides matching TRBD2. Germline CDR1 is SGHNT and CDR2 is YENEEA. Trimming at V came to 4 bases and at J to 7 bases, leaving 14 bases not matched to a gene. The CDR3 has 16 residues. The CDR3 reads CASSSRLAGDYLEQYF. CDR3 nucleotide sequence: TGTGCCAGCAGCTCCAGATTAGCGGGAGACTACCTAGAGCAGTACTTC.